The following is a T cell receptor beta chain sequence with its context. The CDR3 consists of 11 residues. The trim removed 9 bases at V and 4 bases at J, leaving 2 bases unmatched. Per germline, CDR1 LNHDA and CDR2 SQIVND (reference sequence). PCR amplification relied on 60 Vbeta primers (plus 13 Jbeta primers). TCRdb's copy holds only in-frame clones and misses some; the assay was immunoSEQ multiplex PCR. The data show some 150,000 clones, with approximately 87% seen just once and 5.2% held by the top ten. This entry comes from a study of cytomegalovirus exposure and HLA in healthy donors. This receptor was identified in a woman in her 30s in good health and CMV-seronegative. Sequencing was carried out using PBMCs. The rearrangement links TRBV19 to TRBJ2-7, with TRBD1 matching over 8 bases. This CDR3 is CASGTGYEQYF. CDR3 coding DNA: TGTGCCAGCGGGACAGGTTACGAGCAGTACTTC.